At least ten counts were recorded for the clone carrying this TCR beta chain. Its antigen remains unidentified. The data originate from a study of identical twins. A universal primer site was incorporated via template switching, and the cDNA contained unique molecular identifiers. One entry per CDR3 protein results from TCRdb running MiXCR on the 5' RACE reads. The table shows 690,000 or so distinct CDR3 sequences, with 6.1% occurring only once. Regarding the study as a whole: The study found that models underestimated out-of-frame TCR alpha sharing in monozygotic twins. Insertions were fewer in abundant cord blood beta clonotypes, whereas memory repertoires showed none of this pattern. Within twin pairs, the out-of-frame alpha sequences they shared showed excess low generation probability.

The germline V gene has CDR1 MNHEY and CDR2 SVGAGI. CDR3 size: 13 residues. Trimming removed 2 bases at V and 7 bases at J, with 11 bases between. This clonotype was obtained from a man younger than 35 in good health. The chain recombines TRBV6-5 with TRBJ2-5; D perhaps matches TRBD2 (6 bases). What was sequenced was naive T cells sorted from blood. The CDR3 sequence: CASSYGSGGTQYF. The DNA of the CDR3 is TGTGCCAGCAGTTACGGGTCCGGGGGGACCCAGTACTTC.